Below, one T cell receptor (beta chain) is given with its context. Its matching antigen is unknown. The record originates from a study of STAT5B mutations in CD4+ large granular lymphocyte leukemia. Findings and limits, study-wide: Compared with healthy controls (2/35), patient top clones favored TRBV06 (8/27).

From germline, CDR1 is LNHNV and CDR2 YYDKDF (reference sequence). Unmatched junction bases numbered 6, after V lost 0 bases and J lost 5 bases. The CDR3 contains 16 residues. Authors' analysis steps: The detection floor for productive clonotype frequency was 2.59 x 10-5. Sequenced by immunoSEQ multiplex PCR; TCRdb stores in-frame clones only, minus some. Clone size and V and J calls were adopted from that table, with D and trimming inferred from the DNA. The repertoire holds 31,000 or so clones, about 77% seen once, with roughly 2% in the top ten. J is TRBJ2-3 and V is TRBV15, with 9 bases fitting TRBD1. Sequenced input: CD4+ T cells from blood buffy coats. The TCR originated in a human donor in good health. DNA for the CDR3: TGTGCCACCAGCAGAGAGGGGACAGGGAAGGTAGATACGCAGTATTTT. Translated: CATSREGTGKVDTQYF.